Detailed here is one T cell receptor beta chain. The germline CDR1 and CDR2 sequences are MDHEN and SYDVKM. The CDR3 extends over 14 amino acids. V lost 8 bases, J lost 2 bases, and 13 bases lay in between. Method: immunoSEQ multiplex PCR; TCRdb's copy keeps in-frame clones and lacks some. The data hold 120,000 or so clones, with more than 70% observed a single time. The sample comes from a study of control samples from healthy donors and cancer patients. This sequence was found in a man aged 60 to 75 in good health. The sequencing input was blood. This sequence joins TRBV28 and TRBJ1-5; D unresolved. The CDR3 DNA follows: TGTGCCAGCGCACCTTCCAAGGGCAATCAGCCCCAGCATTTT. This sequence encodes CASAPSKGNQPQHF. Full variable domain (remainder filled in from reference TRBV28 and TRBJ1-5): DVKVTQSSRYLVKRTGEKVFLECVQDMDHENMFWYRQDPGLGLRLIYFSYDVKMKEKGDIPEGYSVSREKKERFSLILESASTNQTSMYLCASAPSKGNQPQHFGDGTRLSIL.